The rows below give T cell receptor beta chains drawn from one sample of a study of CD8+CD57+ T cells in acquired aplastic anemia. MiXCR, run by TCRdb on the reads, gives a single entry per CDR3 protein. This sample yields approximately 270,000 distinct CDR3 sequences, of which 56% are seen a single time; roughly 8% belongs to the top ten. Material: sorted CD4+, CD8+, or CD8+CD57+ T cells (not recorded which) from PBMCs. These receptors originate from a human donor with severe aplastic anemia or a healthy control (not recorded which). CDR3s include the opening cysteine and the closing phenylalanine or tryptophan. The order of the fields is V gene, clone size, D gene, J gene, CDR3 protein, CDR3 DNA. The D gene is left open where the match is weak. For some rows the clone size is stated as once, few or many, or as a class when expanded; others skip it.

TRBV27	few	NA	TRBJ2-1	CASKIYNEQFF	TGTGCCAGCAAGATTTACAATGAGCAGTTCTTC
TRBV5-1	NA	TRBD1	TRBJ1-4	CASSLDRGYATNEKLFF	TGCGCCAGCAGCTTGGACAGGGGATATGCAACTAATGAAAAACTGTTTTTT
TRBV27	NA	NA	TRBJ1-5	CASSLTAGPQHF	TGTGCCAGCAGTTTAACCGCGGGGCCCCAGCATTTT
TRBV6-5	many	NA	TRBJ1-3	CASSFDRGNTIYF	TGTGCCAGCAGTTTCGACAGGGGAAACACCATATATTTT
TRBV12-3/TRBV12-4	NA	NA	TRBJ1-5	CASSHQGNSNQPQHF	TGTGCCAGCAGCCATCAGGGGAATAGCAATCAGCCCCAGCATTTT
TRBV7-9	NA	TRBD1	TRBJ1-1	CASSPGTVREAFF	TGTGCCAGCAGCCCCGGGACAGTAAGAGAAGCTTTCTTT
TRBV19	many	NA	TRBJ2-2	CASRMRGGNTGELFF	TGTGCCAGTAGGATGAGGGGGGGGAACACCGGGGAGCTGTTTTTT
TRBV5-1	NA	NA	TRBJ2-3	CASSLPREGDTQYF	TGCGCCAGCAGCTTGCCTCGTGAGGGAGATACGCAGTATTTT
TRBV6-5	many	TRBD1	TRBJ2-7	CASSYSRFTGGRSYEQYF	TGTGCCAGCAGTTACTCGAGGTTTACAGGGGGCCGTTCCTACGAGCAGTACTTC
TRBV15	few	TRBD1	TRBJ2-7	CATSSRFGDRGPYEQYF	TGTGCCACCAGCAGTCGGTTTGGGGATAGGGGGCCCTACGAGCAGTACTTC
TRBV6-5	many	NA	TRBJ2-7	CASSRDTQYEQYF	TGTGCCAGCAGCCGGGACACGCAATACGAGCAGTACTTC
TRBV25-1	few	NA	TRBJ1-2	CASSESWTVANYGYTF	TGTGCCAGCAGTGAATCCTGGACAGTGGCTAACTATGGCTACACCTTC